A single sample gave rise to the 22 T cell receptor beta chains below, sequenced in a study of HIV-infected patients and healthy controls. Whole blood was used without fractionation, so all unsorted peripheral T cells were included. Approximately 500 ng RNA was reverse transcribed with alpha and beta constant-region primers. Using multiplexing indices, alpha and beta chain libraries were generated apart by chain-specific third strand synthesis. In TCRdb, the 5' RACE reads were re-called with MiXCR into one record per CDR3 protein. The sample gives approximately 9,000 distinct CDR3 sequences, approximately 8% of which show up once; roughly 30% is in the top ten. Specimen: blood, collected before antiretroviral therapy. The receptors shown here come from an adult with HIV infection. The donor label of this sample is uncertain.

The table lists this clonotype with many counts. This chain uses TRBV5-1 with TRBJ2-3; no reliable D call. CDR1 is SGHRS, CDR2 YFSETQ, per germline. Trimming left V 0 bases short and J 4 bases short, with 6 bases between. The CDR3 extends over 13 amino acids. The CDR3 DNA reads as TGCGCCAGCAGCTTGGGGGCCGCAGATACGCAGTATTTT. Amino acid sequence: CASSLGAADTQYF.

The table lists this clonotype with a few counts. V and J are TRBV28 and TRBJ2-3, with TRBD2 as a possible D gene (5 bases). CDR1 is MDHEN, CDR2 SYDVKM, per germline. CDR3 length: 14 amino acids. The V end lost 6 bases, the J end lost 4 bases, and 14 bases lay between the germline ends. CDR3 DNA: TGTGCCAGCAGCCGAGAGGGCAGATCAGATACGCAGTATTTT. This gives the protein CASSREGRSDTQYF.

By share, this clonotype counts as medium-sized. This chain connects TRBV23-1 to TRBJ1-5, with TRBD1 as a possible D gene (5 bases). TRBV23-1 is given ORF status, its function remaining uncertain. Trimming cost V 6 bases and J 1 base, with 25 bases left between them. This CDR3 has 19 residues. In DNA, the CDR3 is TGCGCCAGCAGCCACGGGACTCGACTTAACCCGGAGAGCAATCAGCCCCAGCATTTT. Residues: CASSHGTRLNPESNQPQHF.

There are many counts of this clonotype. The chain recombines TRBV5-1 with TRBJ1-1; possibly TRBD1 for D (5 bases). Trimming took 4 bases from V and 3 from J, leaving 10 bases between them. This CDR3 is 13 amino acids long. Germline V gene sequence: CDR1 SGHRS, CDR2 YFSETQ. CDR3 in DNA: TGCGCCAGCAGCCCCAAAGGGGACACTGAAGCTTTCTTT. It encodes CASSPKGDTEAFF.

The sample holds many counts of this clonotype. CDR3: CASSWGQENTEAFF. In nucleotides, the CDR3 is TGTGCCAGCAGCTGGGGACAGGAGAACACTGAAGCTTTCTTT. The rearrangement uses TRBV7-9 and TRBJ1-1; 8 bases are a match to TRBD1. The ends lost 4 bases at V and 1 base at J; junction bases unmatched: 2. The CDR3 consists of 14 residues. Germline CDR1 reads SEHNR; CDR2 reads FQNEAQ (reference sequence).

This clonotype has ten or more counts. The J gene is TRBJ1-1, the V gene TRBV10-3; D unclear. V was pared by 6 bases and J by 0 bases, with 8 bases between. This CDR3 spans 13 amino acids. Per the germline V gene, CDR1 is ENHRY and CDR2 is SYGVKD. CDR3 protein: CAIREQLNTEAFF. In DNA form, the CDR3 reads TGTGCCATCAGGGAACAACTGAACACTGAAGCTTTCTTT.

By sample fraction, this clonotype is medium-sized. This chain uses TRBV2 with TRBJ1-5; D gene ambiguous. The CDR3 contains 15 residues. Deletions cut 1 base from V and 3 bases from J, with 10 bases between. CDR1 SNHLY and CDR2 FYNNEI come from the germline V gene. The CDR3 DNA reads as TGTGCCAGCAGTGAAGGCTGGCGAGACAATCAGCCCCAGCATTTT. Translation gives CASSEGWRDNQPQHF.

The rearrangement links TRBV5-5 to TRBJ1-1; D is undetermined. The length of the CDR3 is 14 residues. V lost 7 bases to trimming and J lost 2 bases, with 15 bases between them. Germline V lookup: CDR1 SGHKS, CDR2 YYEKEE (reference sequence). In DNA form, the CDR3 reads TGTGCCAGCGCAGTGTACGGCACAAACACTGAAGCTTTCTTT. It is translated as CASAVYGTNTEAFF.

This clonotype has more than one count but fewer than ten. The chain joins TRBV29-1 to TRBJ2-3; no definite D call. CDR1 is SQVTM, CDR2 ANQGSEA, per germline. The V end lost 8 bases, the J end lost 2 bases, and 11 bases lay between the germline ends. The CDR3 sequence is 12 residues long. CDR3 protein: CSSGPTTDTQYF. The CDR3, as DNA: TGCAGCTCTGGTCCGACCACAGATACGCAGTATTTT.

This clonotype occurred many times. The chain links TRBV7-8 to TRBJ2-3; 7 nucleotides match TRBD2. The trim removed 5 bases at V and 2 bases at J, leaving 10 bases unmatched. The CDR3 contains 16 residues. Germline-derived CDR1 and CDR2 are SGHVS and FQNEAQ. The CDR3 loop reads CASSRSRAGNTDTQYF. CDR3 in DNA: TGTGCCAGCAGCAGATCAAGAGCGGGAAACACAGATACGCAGTATTTT.

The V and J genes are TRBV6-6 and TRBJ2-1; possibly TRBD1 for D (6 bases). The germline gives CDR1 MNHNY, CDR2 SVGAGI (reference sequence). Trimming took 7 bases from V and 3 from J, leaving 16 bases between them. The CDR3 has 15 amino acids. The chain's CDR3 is CASTMGALVYNEQFF. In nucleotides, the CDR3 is TGTGCCAGCACCATGGGGGCCTTGGTCTACAATGAGCAGTTCTTC.

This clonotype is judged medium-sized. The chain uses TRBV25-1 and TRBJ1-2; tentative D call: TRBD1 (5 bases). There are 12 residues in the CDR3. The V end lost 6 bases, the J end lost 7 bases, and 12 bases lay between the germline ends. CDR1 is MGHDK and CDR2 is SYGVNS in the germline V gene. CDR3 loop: CASRTRDRGYTF. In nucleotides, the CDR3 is TGTGCCAGCAGAACCAGGGATCGTGGCTACACCTTC.

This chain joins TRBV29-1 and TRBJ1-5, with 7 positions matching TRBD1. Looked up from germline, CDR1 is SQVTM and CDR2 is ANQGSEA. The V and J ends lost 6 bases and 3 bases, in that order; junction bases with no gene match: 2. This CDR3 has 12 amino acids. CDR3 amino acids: CSVGQFNQPQHF. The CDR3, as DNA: TGCAGCGTGGGACAGTTCAATCAGCCCCAGCATTTT.

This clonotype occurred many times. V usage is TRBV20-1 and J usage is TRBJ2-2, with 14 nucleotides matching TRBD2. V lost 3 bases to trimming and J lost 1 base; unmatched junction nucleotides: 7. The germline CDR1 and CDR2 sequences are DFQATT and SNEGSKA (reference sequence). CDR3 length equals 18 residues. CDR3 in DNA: TGCAGTGCTAGGCAAGGGACTAGCGGGGGCCTGAACACCGGGGAGCTGTTTTTT. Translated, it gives CSARQGTSGGLNTGELFF.

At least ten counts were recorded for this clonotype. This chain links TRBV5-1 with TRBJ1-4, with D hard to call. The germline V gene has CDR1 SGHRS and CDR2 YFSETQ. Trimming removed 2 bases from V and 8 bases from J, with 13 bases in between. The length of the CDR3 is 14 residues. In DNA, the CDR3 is TGCGCCAGCAGCTTTTCAGGAGAGAACGAAAAACTGTTTTTT. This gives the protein CASSFSGENEKLFF.

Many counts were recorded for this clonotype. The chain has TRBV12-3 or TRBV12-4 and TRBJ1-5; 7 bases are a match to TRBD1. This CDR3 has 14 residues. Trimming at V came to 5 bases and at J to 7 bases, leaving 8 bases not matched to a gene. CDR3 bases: TGTGCCAGCAGTCAAAGACAGGGTGGACAGCCCCAGCATTTT. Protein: CASSQRQGGQPQHF.

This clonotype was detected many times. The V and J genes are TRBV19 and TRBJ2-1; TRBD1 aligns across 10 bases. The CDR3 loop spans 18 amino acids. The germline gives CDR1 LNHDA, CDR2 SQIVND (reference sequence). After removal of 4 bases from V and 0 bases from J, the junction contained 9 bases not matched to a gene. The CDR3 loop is CASSRWGGQGSSYNEQFF. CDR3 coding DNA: TGTGCCAGTAGTAGATGGGGGGGACAGGGGAGCTCCTACAATGAGCAGTTCTTC.

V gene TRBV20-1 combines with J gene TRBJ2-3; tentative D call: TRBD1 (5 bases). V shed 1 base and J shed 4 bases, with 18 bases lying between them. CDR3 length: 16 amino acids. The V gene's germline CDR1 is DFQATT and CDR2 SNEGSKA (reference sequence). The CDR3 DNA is TGCAGTGCTAGAGGGCCCGAAGGGGCGCAGGCAGATACGCAGTATTTT. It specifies CSARGPEGAQADTQYF.

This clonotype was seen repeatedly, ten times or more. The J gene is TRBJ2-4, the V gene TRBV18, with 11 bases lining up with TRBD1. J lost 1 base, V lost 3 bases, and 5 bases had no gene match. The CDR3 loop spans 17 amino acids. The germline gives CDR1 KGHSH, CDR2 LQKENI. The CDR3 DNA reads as TGTGCCAGCTCACCCACAGGACAGGGGGCGGCCAAAAACATTCAGTACTTC. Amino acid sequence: CASSPTGQGAAKNIQYF.

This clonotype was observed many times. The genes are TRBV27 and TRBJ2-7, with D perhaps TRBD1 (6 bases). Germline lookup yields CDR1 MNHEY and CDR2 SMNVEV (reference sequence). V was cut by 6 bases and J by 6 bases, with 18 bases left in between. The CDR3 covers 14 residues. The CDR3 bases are TGTGCCAGCAGCGGGTCAGGGGAATTCCGCGAGCAGTACTTC. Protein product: CASSGSGEFREQYF.

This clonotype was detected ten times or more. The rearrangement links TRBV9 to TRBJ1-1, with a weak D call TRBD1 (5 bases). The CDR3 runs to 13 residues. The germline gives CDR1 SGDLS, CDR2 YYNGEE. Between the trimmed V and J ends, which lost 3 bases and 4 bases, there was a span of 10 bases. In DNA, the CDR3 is TGTGCCAGCAGCGATTCAGGGAGCACTGAAGCTTTCTTT. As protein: CASSDSGSTEAFF.

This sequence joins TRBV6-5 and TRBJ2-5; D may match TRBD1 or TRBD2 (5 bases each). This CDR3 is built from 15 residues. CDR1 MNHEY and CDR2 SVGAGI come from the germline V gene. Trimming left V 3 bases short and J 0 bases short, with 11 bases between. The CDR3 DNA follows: TGTGCCAGCAGTTATTTTAGGGGACACCAAGAGACCCAGTACTTC. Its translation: CASSYFRGHQETQYF.